These 30 T cell receptor beta chains were sequenced from one sample in a study of neurological immune-mediated disorders. Time point reported: longitudinal time-point 3. Via MiXCR, TCRdb re-called the 5' RACE reads, giving one row per CDR3 protein. The table has 45,000 to 65,000 distinct CDR3 sequences, roughly 8.3% seen once. Material: PBMCs. Receptor source: a woman aged 35 to 49 in good health.

This clonotype was found many times. Mismatch with germline at one junction end may stem from a read error. V is TRBV7-7 and J is TRBJ2-5; 7 nucleotides match TRBD1. CDR1 and CDR2 (germline): SSHAT, FNYEAQ (reference sequence). The CDR3 consists of 14 residues. The DNA for the CDR3 is TGTGCTAGCAGCCCGAATACAGGGGAAGAGACCCAGTACTTC. Residues: CASSPNTGEETQYF.

This clonotype occurred many times. The genes are TRBV5-1 and TRBJ1-1; possible D gene TRBD1, 5 bases. Germline V lookup: CDR1 SGHRS, CDR2 YFSETQ. V was cut by 4 bases and J by 5 bases, with 12 bases left in between. The CDR3 spans 13 residues. As DNA, the CDR3 is TGCGCCAGCAGCCAAGGGACGGGGACTGAAGCTTTCTTT. This codes for CASSQGTGTEAFF.

A remark on this clonotype: A much larger clone is a single base away; this may be a read error. CDR3 residues: CTSSEGLGIHEQFF. DNA of the CDR3: TGTACCAGCAGTGAGGGACTAGGTATTCATGAGCAGTTCTTC. The chain combines TRBV6-1 with TRBJ2-1, with TRBD2 matching over 8 bases. Germline CDR1 reads MNHNS; CDR2 reads SASEGT. This CDR3 has 14 residues.

At least ten counts were recorded for this clonotype. The chain has TRBV12-3 or TRBV12-4 and TRBJ1-5, with D perhaps TRBD1 (5 bases). This CDR3 is 14 amino acids long. The ends were cut back, 3 bases at V and 7 bases at J, with 13 bases in the middle. The CDR3 sequence is CASSFAGGEQPQHF. The CDR3 nucleotides are TGTGCCAGCAGTTTCGCGGGGGGGGAACAGCCCCAGCATTTT.

This clonotype was seen repeatedly, ten times or more. The chain employs TRBV4-1 and TRBJ1-1; the D gene is possibly TRBD1 (5 bases). Trimming stripped 3 bases from V and 1 base from J, with 9 bases between. Germline V gene sequence: CDR1 MGHRA, CDR2 YSYEKL. This CDR3 has 14 amino acids. The CDR3 protein is CASSQQDTNTEAFF. The DNA of the CDR3 is TGCGCCAGCAGCCAGCAGGACACGAACACTGAAGCTTTCTTT.

The table lists this clonotype with many counts. This sequence joins TRBV20-1 and TRBJ1-1; D perhaps matches TRBD1 (5 bases). V was pared by 6 bases and J by 5 bases, with 25 bases between. Germline lookup yields CDR1 DFQATT and CDR2 SNEGSKA (reference sequence). The CDR3 loop spans 16 amino acids. CDR3 amino acids: CSALGVPGRERTEAFF. The CDR3 nucleotides read TGCAGTGCCCTGGGCGTTCCGGGCAGGGAAAGAACTGAAGCTTTCTTT.

This clonotype has ten or more counts. The V call is TRBV12-3 or TRBV12-4, the J call TRBJ1-1; perhaps TRBD1 as D (5 bases). V lost 4 bases, J lost 1 base, and 13 bases lay in between. The CDR3 has 15 residues. Written as DNA, the CDR3 is TGTGCCAGCAGTTCCAGAACGACAGCGAACACTGAAGCTTTCTTT. Encoded protein: CASSSRTTANTEAFF.

This clonotype was seen at least ten times. The chain couples TRBV5-1 to TRBJ2-7; TRBD1 agrees at 8 bases. The CDR3 sequence is 15 residues long. The trim removed 4 bases at V and 5 bases at J, leaving 11 bases unmatched. The germline CDR1 and CDR2 sequences are SGHRS and YFSETQ. Here the CDR3 DNA reads TGCGCCAGCAGCCTGTGGACAGGGTCGACGGACGAGCAGTACTTC. This gives the protein CASSLWTGSTDEQYF.

Many counts were recorded for this clonotype. J is TRBJ2-3 and V is TRBV7-8; tentatively, D is TRBD2 (5 bases). This CDR3 comprises 15 residues. The ends were cut back, 3 bases at V and 1 base at J, with 11 bases in the middle. CDR1 is SGHVS, CDR2 FQNEAQ, per germline. The CDR3: CASSFQRIGTDTQYF. The CDR3 nucleotides are TGTGCCAGCAGCTTCCAGCGGATAGGCACAGATACGCAGTATTTT.

This clonotype was observed at least ten times. V usage is TRBV10-2 and J usage is TRBJ2-7; a weak D match, TRBD2 (5 bases). The germline V gene has CDR1 WSHSY and CDR2 SAAADI. V lost 2 bases and J lost 0, with 14 bases in between. The CDR3 loop spans 16 amino acids. The CDR3 loop reads CASSENRAANSYEQYF. Written as DNA, the CDR3 is TGCGCCAGCAGTGAGAATCGAGCGGCGAACTCCTACGAGCAGTACTTC.

This clonotype was observed at least ten times. The V gene is TRBV20-1, the J gene TRBJ2-5; TRBD2 might be the D (5 bases). Trimming took off 0 bases at V and 2 bases at J, with 16 bases between the two ends. Germline lookup yields CDR1 DFQATT and CDR2 SNEGSKA (reference sequence). CDR3 size: 16 residues. CDR3 sequence: CSARDPAAELQETQYF. The CDR3 DNA follows: TGCAGTGCTAGAGATCCGGCAGCGGAGTTACAAGAGACCCAGTACTTC.

There are a few counts of this clonotype. The chain carries TRBV12-5 and TRBJ2-5, with TRBD1 identical over 11 bases. Germline loops: CDR1 LGHNT, CDR2 FRNRAP. J lost 5 bases, V lost 2 bases, and 7 bases had no gene match. The CDR3 extends over 16 amino acids. The CDR3 reads CASGLSGTGGRETQYF. CDR3 in DNA: TGTGCTAGTGGTTTGTCGGGGACAGGGGGTAGGGAGACCCAGTACTTC. Filled out from reference TRBV12-5 and TRBJ2-5, the complete variable domain reads DARVTQTPRHKVTEMGQEVTMRCQPILGHNTVFWYRQTMMQGLELLAYFRNRAPLDDSGMPKDRFSAEMPDATLATLKIQPSEPRDSAVYFCASGLSGTGGRETQYFGPGTRLLVL.

This clonotype was counted at least ten times. The chain joins TRBV12-3 or TRBV12-4 to TRBJ2-1; D is tentatively TRBD1 or TRBD2 (5 bases each). The CDR3 has 17 residues. V was clipped by 4 bases and J by 6 bases, with 22 bases between them. CDR3 in amino acids: CASSSLSRAGQSNEQFF. The CDR3 coding sequence is TGTGCCAGCAGTTCCCTTTCGAGGGCAGGGCAAAGCAATGAGCAGTTCTTC.

This clonotype was recorded many times. This CDR3 reads CASSELTDTQYF. The CDR3 bases are TGTGCCAGCAGCGAACTCACAGATACGCAGTATTTT. The V gene is TRBV7-6, the J gene TRBJ2-3; D is unresolved. V was cut by 5 bases and J by 2 bases, with 5 bases left in between. Germline CDR1 is SGHVS and CDR2 is FNYEAQ. This CDR3 spans 12 amino acids.

There are a few counts of this clonotype. The rearrangement links TRBV11-2 to TRBJ2-5; possible D gene TRBD1, 5 bases. The V end lost 7 bases, the J end lost 2 bases, and 17 bases lay between the germline ends. The CDR3 loop spans 15 amino acids. CDR1 is SGHAT and CDR2 is FQNNGV in the germline V gene. CDR3 amino acids: CASTKDKVAQETQYF. The CDR3, as DNA: TGTGCCAGCACCAAGGACAAGGTAGCTCAAGAGACCCAGTACTTC.

This clonotype was found many times. The chain is built from TRBV12-3 or TRBV12-4 and TRBJ1-2; 10 bases fit TRBD1. The junction had 0 bases not matched to a gene; V was cut back by 4 bases and J by 4 bases. This CDR3 is built from 13 residues. The chain's CDR3 is CASSWTGGYGYTF. The CDR3 DNA follows: TGTGCCAGCAGTTGGACAGGGGGCTATGGCTACACCTTC.

In its sample, this clonotype was seen many times. The chain recombines TRBV4-3 with TRBJ2-1, with 8 bases lining up with TRBD2. V lost 0 bases and J lost 6; bases outside the gene matches: 13. The CDR3 loop spans 18 amino acids. Germline V gene lookup returns CDR1 LGHNA and CDR2 YSLEER. The CDR3 coding sequence is TGCGCCAGCAGCCAAGATAAAACCGGGAGGGGCCCAAGCAATGAGCAGTTCTTC. It translates to CASSQDKTGRGPSNEQFF.

In its sample, this clonotype was seen many times. The J gene is TRBJ2-1, the V gene TRBV2; TRBD2 aligns across 10 bases. The CDR3 spans 15 residues. Germline V lookup: CDR1 SNHLY, CDR2 FYNNEI. Trimming at V came to 6 bases and at J to 8 bases, leaving 10 bases not matched to a gene. The CDR3 nucleotides read TGTGCCAGCAGGTTAGCGGGGGGTATTTCTCATGAGCAGTTCTTC. Protein product: CASRLAGGISHEQFF.

There are many counts of this clonotype. The chain links TRBV12-3 or TRBV12-4 to TRBJ1-2; 9 nucleotides line up with TRBD1. Losses at the gene ends were 6 bases for V and 8 bases for J; bases not matched to a gene: 7. This CDR3 is 13 amino acids long. As DNA, the CDR3 is TGTGCCAGCAGACGACAGGGGGTTGGGGGCTACACCTTC. Translating gives CASRRQGVGGYTF.

In this sample, this clonotype turned up a few times. V is TRBV12-3 or TRBV12-4 and J is TRBJ1-5, with D hard to call. V gave up 2 bases and J gave up 3 bases, with 5 bases separating them. The CDR3 is 13 residues long. CDR3 DNA: TGTGCCAGCAGTTTAATTTCCAATCAGCCCCAGCATTTT. It codes for CASSLISNQPQHF.

In this sample, this clonotype turned up many times. The gene calls are TRBV25-1 and TRBJ1-2, with D maybe TRBD1 (5 bases). The germline CDR1 and CDR2 sequences are MGHDK and SYGVNS. V lost 5 bases, J lost 0 bases, and 16 bases lay in between. This CDR3 has 16 residues. CDR3 DNA sequence: TGTGCCAGCAGTCCCGTAACAGGCGTAGCTAACTATGGCTACACCTTC. Translation gives CASSPVTGVANYGYTF.

This clonotype has at least ten counts. The gene calls are TRBV6-2 or TRBV6-3 and TRBJ1-5; 8 positions match TRBD1. CDR1 MNHEY and CDR2 SVGEGT come from the germline V gene. V lost 8 bases to trimming and J lost 5 bases; unmatched junction nucleotides: 5. The CDR3 spans 13 residues. CDR3 coding DNA: TGTGCCAGCTGCATGACAGGGGATCAGCCCCAGCATTTT. The encoded protein is CASCMTGDQPQHF.

This clonotype was observed many times. J is TRBJ2-3 and V is TRBV20-1; 8 bases align to TRBD1. CDR1 is DFQATT, CDR2 SNEGSKA, per germline (reference sequence). CDR3 length: 15 residues. V was clipped by 6 bases and J by 7 bases; unmatched bases: 15. CDR3: CSAGPPGQVTNTQYF. CDR3 DNA sequence: TGCAGTGCCGGACCTCCGGGACAGGTGACAAATACGCAGTATTTT.

This clonotype was seen at least ten times. This sequence joins TRBV5-1 and TRBJ2-2, with D unclear. The V and J ends lost 2 bases and 7 bases respectively, with 18 bases between them. CDR1 is SGHRS, CDR2 YFSETQ, per germline. The CDR3 contains 16 residues. As DNA, the CDR3 is TGCGCCAGCAGCTTTCCCTCCCGGACGGATGGCGGGGAGCTGTTTTTT. Translated, it gives CASSFPSRTDGGELFF.

This clonotype showed up many times. The chain's CDR3 is CASSLATATGWYYEQYF. The CDR3 DNA sequence: TGTGCCAGCAGCTTAGCCACAGCTACGGGTTGGTACTACGAGCAGTACTTC. The J gene is TRBJ2-7, the V gene TRBV7-2; D call uncertain. The germline V and J ends were trimmed by 0 bases and 3 bases, with 18 bases remaining between them. This CDR3 contains 17 residues. CDR1 and CDR2 (germline): SGHTA, FQGNSA.

The table lists this clonotype with many counts. V and J are TRBV9 and TRBJ2-3; 7 nucleotides agree with TRBD1. This CDR3 contains 16 residues. With V trimmed by 3 bases and J by 6 bases, 13 bases remained unmatched. CDR1 and CDR2 (germline): SGDLS, YYNGEE. The CDR3 loop reads CASSGRSGTVTDTQYF. In DNA form, the CDR3 reads TGTGCCAGCAGCGGCCGATCCGGGACAGTCACCGATACGCAGTATTTT. Supplemented by reference TRBV9 and TRBJ2-3, the full variable domain reads DSGVTQTPKHLITATGQRVTLRCSPRSGDLSVYWYQQSLDQGLQFLIQYYNGEERAKGNILERFSAQQFPDLHSELNLSSLELGDSALYFCASSGRSGTVTDTQYFGPGTRLTVL.

This clonotype was recorded at least ten times. The rearrangement uses TRBV5-1 and TRBJ1-3; TRBD1 agrees at 9 bases. In germline, CDR1 is SGHRS, CDR2 YFSETQ. Losses at the gene ends were 9 bases for V and 2 bases for J; bases not matched to a gene: 9. There are 15 residues in the CDR3. The CDR3 coding sequence is TGCGCCACCTCCTTCGGGACAGGGCCTGGAAACACCATATATTTT. It is translated as CATSFGTGPGNTIYF.

This clonotype was counted ten times or more. The chain couples TRBV5-1 to TRBJ2-6; 7 bases are a match to TRBD1. This CDR3 spans 18 amino acids. V was pared by 0 bases and J by 2 bases, with 8 bases of the junction left unmatched. CDR1 and CDR2 (germline): SGHRS, YFSETQ. The CDR3 loop is CASSLEAGGLAGANVLTF. DNA for the CDR3: TGCGCCAGCAGCTTGGAAGCAGGGGGATTAGCTGGGGCCAACGTCCTGACTTTC.

There are many counts of this clonotype. The chain links TRBV6-5 to TRBJ2-7; no reliable D call. The V and J ends lost 2 bases and 1 base respectively, with 6 bases between them. Germline V gene sequence: CDR1 MNHEY, CDR2 SVGAGI. The CDR3 totals 13 residues. The DNA of the CDR3 is TGTGCCAGCAGTTACGACATTTCCTACGAGCAGTACTTC. It is translated as CASSYDISYEQYF.

This clonotype occurred many times. The chain employs TRBV6-2 or TRBV6-3 and TRBJ2-7, with D possibly TRBD2 on 6 matching bases. Trimming left V 5 bases short and J 0 bases short, with 17 bases between. This CDR3 comprises 16 residues. Germline-derived CDR1 and CDR2 are MNHEY and SVGEGT. CDR3: CASSPLRGLSSYEQYF. The CDR3 coding sequence is TGTGCCAGCAGTCCCCTTCGGGGGTTAAGCTCCTACGAGCAGTACTTC.